This T cell receptor beta chain was retrieved from a study of naive and memory T cell subsets. The beta constant-region primer was an equimolar mix of two oligonucleotides covering TRBC1 and TRBC2. From the UMI-ligation and nested PCR reads, TCRdb called clonotypes with MiXCR, one entry per CDR3 protein. The sample holds tens of thousands of distinct CDR3 sequences, 10% to 15% seen once. Germline V gene sequence: CDR1 SGHTA, CDR2 FQGNSA. Unmatched junction bases numbered 9, after V lost 5 bases and J lost 2 bases. The CDR3 contains 16 residues. This clonotype came up a few times. The J gene is TRBJ1-2, the V gene TRBV7-2, with TRBD1 matching over 9 bases. The source of this sequence is a human donor in good health. The sequencing input was central memory CD4+ T cells from blood. CDR3 coding DNA: TGTGCCAGCAGCAGACACCGGGACAGGGACAACTATGGCTACACCTTC. It yields the protein CASSRHRDRDNYGYTF.